Presented here are 20 T cell receptor beta chains from one specimen sequenced in a study of early T cells in non-severe SARS-CoV-2 infection. TCRdb ran MiXCR on the 5' RACE reads and lists one entry per CDR3 protein. The profile shows tens of thousands of distinct CDR3 sequences, approximately 12% of them singletons. The material was whole blood, obtained at baseline. Receptors originate from an adult who was a healthcare worker with PCR-confirmed SARS-CoV-2 infection or an uninfected control (not recorded which).

The DNA for the CDR3 is TGTGCCAGCAGACGAGGGACAGGGGCCTACGAGCAGTACTTC. This encodes CASRRGTGAYEQYF. The genes are TRBV6-5 and TRBJ2-7; 10 nucleotides match TRBD1. The CDR3 is 14 residues long. The trim removed 6 bases at V and 2 bases at J, leaving 4 bases unmatched. Per germline, CDR1 MNHEY and CDR2 SVGAGI.

This clonotype was seen a handful of times. This chain's CDR3 is CASSPKWDRGYEQYF. The CDR3 nucleotides read TGCGCCAGCAGCCCGAAGTGGGACAGGGGATACGAGCAGTACTTC. The chain has TRBV5-1 and TRBJ2-7, with 10 nucleotides matching TRBD1. The CDR3 totals 15 residues. The V gene end was trimmed by 4 bases and the J gene end by 4 bases; junction bases not matched to a gene: 8. Germline-derived CDR1 and CDR2 are SGHRS and YFSETQ.

This clonotype was found many times. The V gene is TRBV19, the J gene TRBJ2-7; D is unresolved. The CDR3 has 13 amino acids. The germline CDR1 and CDR2 sequences are LNHDA and SQIVND (reference sequence). The ends were cut back, 4 bases at V and 2 bases at J, with 9 bases in the middle. The CDR3 reads CASSNIGTYEQYF. The CDR3 DNA sequence: TGTGCCAGTAGTAATATAGGAACCTACGAGCAGTACTTC.

This clonotype came up many times. V usage is TRBV2 and J usage is TRBJ2-2; D not resolved. This CDR3 region has 14 residues. V was pared by 6 bases and J by 5 bases, with 13 bases between. Per germline, CDR1 SNHLY and CDR2 FYNNEI. DNA of the CDR3: TGTGCCAGCAGCCTTGGGCTCCCGACCGGGGAGCTGTTTTTT. It codes for CASSLGLPTGELFF.

The chain links TRBV27 to TRBJ2-7; 8 nucleotides line up with TRBD1. CDR1 is MNHEY, CDR2 SMNVEV, per germline (reference sequence). The J segment lost 4 bases and the V segment lost 4 bases, leaving 12 bases of the junction unmatched. The CDR3 sequence is 16 residues long. CDR3 DNA sequence: TGTGCCAGCAGTTCCCAAGGACAGGGCCAACGATACGAGCAGTACTTC. Its protein product is CASSSQGQGQRYEQYF.

This clonotype has a handful of counts. The gene calls are TRBV3-1 and TRBJ2-7; 7 nucleotides line up with TRBD1. Trimming removed 7 bases from V and 7 bases from J; junction bases left unmatched: 10. CDR3 length equals 13 residues. CDR1 and CDR2 from the germline V gene are LGHDT and YNNKEL (reference sequence). CDR3 nucleotides: TGTGCCAGCAACCCCGAGGGGGCAGGGGAGCAGTACTTC. This codes for CASNPEGAGEQYF.

V and J are TRBV2 and TRBJ2-5; TRBD1 matches 7 bases. This CDR3 is built from 13 residues. Trimming took 7 bases from V and 3 from J; bases not matched to a gene: 5. The germline CDR1 and CDR2 sequences are SNHLY and FYNNEI. CDR3 in amino acids: CASTPDREETQYF. The CDR3 DNA sequence: TGTGCCAGCACTCCCGACAGGGAAGAGACCCAGTACTTC.

This clonotype was counted a few times. V gene TRBV28 combines with J gene TRBJ2-4, with 7 bases that match TRBD2. The CDR3 is made up of 18 amino acids. Germline trimming cut 6 bases from V and 0 bases from J; bases unmatched to any gene: 14. Germline assignment: CDR1 MDHEN and CDR2 SYDVKM. CDR3 DNA sequence: TGTGCCAGCAGCTCTCCCGGGACTAAGATTATAGCCAAAAACATTCAGTACTTC. This codes for CASSSPGTKIIAKNIQYF.

This clonotype was counted at least ten times. The CDR3 nucleotides read TGTGCCATCAGCGGCTCACTACAGATAGCTGAAGCTTTCTTT. Its translation: CAISGSLQIAEAFF. The genes are TRBV10-3 and TRBJ1-1; unclear D gene. Germline lookup yields CDR1 ENHRY and CDR2 SYGVKD. Between the trimmed V and J ends, which lost 6 bases and 6 bases, there was a span of 17 bases. There are 14 residues in the CDR3.

The chain couples TRBV6-5 to TRBJ2-1, with 13 positions matching TRBD2. V lost 6 bases to trimming and J lost 7 bases; unmatched junction nucleotides: 6. Germline assignment: CDR1 MNHEY and CDR2 SVGAGI. The CDR3 runs 15 residues. The CDR3 region is CASSPGTSGNNEQFF. The DNA for the CDR3 is TGTGCCAGCAGCCCCGGGACTAGCGGGAATAATGAGCAGTTCTTC.

Written as DNA, the CDR3 is TGTGCCAGCAGTACGGGACTAGCGCTCACAGATACGCAGTATTTT. This translates into CASSTGLALTDTQYF. V is TRBV6-2 or TRBV6-3 and J is TRBJ2-3; TRBD2 aligns across 10 bases. Trimming at V came to 5 bases and at J to 2 bases, leaving 4 bases not matched to a gene. The CDR3 has 15 residues. CDR1 MNHEY and CDR2 SVGEGT come from the germline V gene.

At least ten counts were recorded for this clonotype. The rearrangement joins TRBV20-1 to TRBJ1-2, with a tentative D call TRBD1 (5 bases). With 0 bases removed from V and 7 bases from J, the gap between germline ends came to 9 bases. CDR3 length equals 12 residues. Germline CDR1 is DFQATT and CDR2 is SNEGSKA (reference sequence). CDR3 in DNA: TGCAGTGCTAGAGATCTGGGGGGTGGCTACACCTTC. Amino acids: CSARDLGGGYTF.

The CDR3 is CASSLGARYTDTQYF. In DNA form, the CDR3 reads TGTGCCAGCAGCTTAGGCGCCAGGTACACAGATACGCAGTATTTT. V and J are TRBV13 and TRBJ2-3; no firm D call. Deletions cut 0 bases from V and 2 bases from J, with 9 bases between. CDR1 PRHDT and CDR2 FYEKMQ come from the germline V gene (reference sequence). CDR3 size: 15 residues. Using reference TRBV13 and TRBJ2-3 for the parts outside the CDR3, the full variable domain is AAGVIQSPRHLIKEKRETATLKCYPIPRHDTVYWYQQGPGQDPQFLISFYEKMQSDKGSIPDRFSAQQFSDYHSELNMSSLELGDSALYFCASSLGARYTDTQYFGPGTRLTVL.

V and J are TRBV7-3 and TRBJ2-2, with a possible D match to TRBD2 (5 bases). Germline loops: CDR1 SGHTA, CDR2 FQGTGA. The CDR3 is made up of 13 amino acids. Trimming left V 5 bases short and J 15 bases short, with 19 bases between. The CDR3 region has the DNA TGTGCCAGCAGCCCCGGGCCCACCCAAGCGGTGTTTTTT. Residues: CASSPGPTQAVFF.

This clonotype has more than one count but fewer than ten. The rearrangement joins TRBV5-1 to TRBJ2-5; D unclear. CDR1 is SGHRS and CDR2 is YFSETQ in the germline V gene. The V gene lost 4 bases and the J gene lost 3 bases, with 16 bases spanning the gap. CDR3 size: 15 residues. The CDR3 sequence is CASSPELNREETQYF. The CDR3 bases are TGCGCCAGCAGCCCCGAGTTAAATCGGGAAGAGACCCAGTACTTC.

This rearrangement joins TRBV5-1 to TRBJ1-6; D remains ambiguous. Germline CDR1 and CDR2: SGHRS and YFSETQ. Trimming removed 4 bases from V and 8 bases from J, with 13 bases in between. CDR3 length: 14 residues. CDR3 bases: TGCGCCAGCAGCATCCCGGGCTCAGATTCACCCCTCCACTTT. It codes for CASSIPGSDSPLHF.

The chain is built from TRBV7-2 and TRBJ1-2; no clear D gene. Germline assignment: CDR1 SGHTA and CDR2 FQGNSA. V was cut by 5 bases and J by 7 bases, with 14 bases left in between. The CDR3 sequence is 13 residues long. The CDR3 loop reads CASSPRRHSGYTF. The CDR3 coding sequence is TGTGCCAGCAGCCCGCGAAGGCACAGTGGCTACACCTTC.

The chain has TRBV18 and TRBJ2-7, with 11 positions matching TRBD2. Trimming removed 6 bases from V and 4 bases from J; junction bases left unmatched: 11. Germline-derived CDR1 and CDR2 are KGHSH and LQKENI. CDR3 length: 16 residues. The CDR3 sequence: CASSLLAGEGLYEQYF. The CDR3 bases are TGTGCCAGCTCGCTACTAGCGGGAGAAGGATTGTACGAGCAGTACTTC.

The chain employs TRBV29-1 and TRBJ2-5; 7 nucleotides align to TRBD2. Trimming cost V 4 bases and J 4 bases; bases outside gene matches: 9. There are 14 residues in the CDR3. The V gene's germline CDR1 is SQVTM and CDR2 ANQGSEA. The chain's CDR3 is CSVAAGALGETQYF. The CDR3 DNA follows: TGCAGCGTTGCGGCGGGAGCCTTAGGAGAGACCCAGTACTTC.

V and J are TRBV6-6 and TRBJ2-7, with 15 bases aligning to TRBD2. The germline gives CDR1 MNHNY, CDR2 SVGAGI (reference sequence). CDR3 size: 13 residues. The V and J ends lost 7 bases and 7 bases, in that order; junction bases with no gene match: 2. In DNA form, the CDR3 reads TGTGCCAGCACCGGGACTAGCGGGGGGGAGCAGTACTTC. Protein sequence: CASTGTSGGEQYF.